This T cell receptor (beta chain) was captured in a study of T cell responses to AZD1222 COVID-19 vaccine. With respect to this clone: Its antigen is unidentified.

Overall study results and limits: All repertoire sampling was performed exclusively after the peak T cell response.

From germline, CDR1 is MDHEN and CDR2 SYDVKM. The CDR3 is 15 amino acids. Trimming took 5 bases from V and 2 from J; bases not matched to a gene: 4. Sequenced by immunoSEQ multiplex PCR; TCRdb stores in-frame clones only, minus some. The sample shows around 120,000 clones, around nine tenths of them seen only once. This specimen consisted of peripheral blood, obtained 28 days after the second AZD1222 dose. This receptor was identified in an adult who received the AZD1222 COVID-19 vaccine. This rearrangement joins TRBV28 to TRBJ2-1; 9 bases are shared with TRBD2. The CDR3 sequence: CASSLEREAYNEQFF. The CDR3 region has the DNA TGTGCCAGCAGTCTGGAGCGGGAGGCCTACAATGAGCAGTTCTTC. Based on the CDR3 plus reference TRBV28 and TRBJ2-1, the full variable domain is DVKVTQSSRYLVKRTGEKVFLECVQDMDHENMFWYRQDPGLGLRLIYFSYDVKMKEKGDIPEGYSVSREKKERFSLILESASTNQTSMYLCASSLEREAYNEQFFGPGTRLTVL.